The rows below give T cell receptor beta chains drawn from one sample of a study of post-analysis software for immune sequencing data. TCRdb fed the PCR reads into MiXCR, producing one record per CDR3 protein. This table holds about half a million distinct CDR3 sequences, roughly 45% found once. The source material was blood. The receptors shown here come from a girl between 5 and 17 years old with multiple sclerosis. CDR3s include the opening cysteine and the closing phenylalanine or tryptophan. Fields, in order: J gene, V gene, D gene, clone size, CDR3 protein, CDR3 DNA. The D gene is left open where the match is weak. Some rows have no size entry. The others give once, few or many, or a class for an expanded clone.

>TRBJ2-5|TRBV10-3|.|few
CAISESSTGLDRETQYF
TGTGCCATCAGTGAGTCGAGTACCGGCCTAGATAGGGAGACCCAGTACTTC
>TRBJ2-7|TRBV4-3|.|few
CASSQERLRDEQYF
TGCGCCAGCAGCCAAGAACGACTTCGCGACGAGCAGTACTTC
>TRBJ1-6|TRBV18|.|.
CASSPDRVGSPLHF
TGTGCCAGCTCACCTGATAGGGTCGGTTCACCCCTCCACTTT
>TRBJ2-1|TRBV6-2/TRBV6-3|.|.
CASSYHFSEQFF
TGTGCCAGCAGTTACCATTTTTCTGAGCAGTTCTTC
>TRBJ2-1|TRBV7-2|.|many
CASSPGRTELGYNEQFF
TGTGCCAGCAGCCCAGGGAGGACGGAGCTGGGATACAATGAGCAGTTCTTC
>TRBJ2-3|TRBV6-5|TRBD1|once
CASSYGTGLTDTQYF
TGTGCCAGCAGTTACGGGACAGGGCTCACAGATACGCAGTATTTT
>TRBJ2-7|TRBV5-1|.|few
CASSFRQGLYEQYF
TGCGCCAGCAGCTTTCGACAGGGACTCTACGAGCAGTACTTC
>TRBJ2-1|TRBV9|TRBD2|.
CASSVRASGYNYNEQFF
TGTGCCAGCAGCGTAAGGGCTAGCGGGTATAACTACAATGAGCAGTTCTTC
>TRBJ1-5|TRBV12-3/TRBV12-4|TRBD1|.
CASSPGQGSPQHF
TGTGCCAGCAGCCCGGGACAGGGGTCGCCCCAGCATTTT
>TRBJ2-7|TRBV6-6|.|few
CASSSPSRGYSYEQYF
TGTGCCAGCAGTTCCCCCTCGCGGGGTTATTCCTACGAGCAGTACTTC
>TRBJ2-1|TRBV27|TRBD1|few
CASSLGQGLEQFF
TGTGCCAGCAGTTTAGGACAGGGACTTGAGCAGTTCTTC
>TRBJ2-7|TRBV6-2/TRBV6-3|TRBD1|.
CASTATVWDSYSYEQYF
TGTGCCAGCACCGCCACTGTCTGGGACAGCTACTCCTACGAGCAGTACTTC
>TRBJ1-1|TRBV12-3/TRBV12-4|.|.
CASSLQINTEAFF
TGTGCCAGCAGTCTCCAAATAAACACTGAAGCTTTCTTT
>TRBJ2-3|TRBV11-2|.|once
CAISGSSTDTQYF
TGTGCCATCAGCGGGTCGAGCACAGATACGCAGTATTTT
>TRBJ2-7|TRBV20-1|.|.
CSAAIYEQYF
TGCAGTGCCGCTATCTACGAGCAGTACTTC
>TRBJ1-5|TRBV5-1|TRBD1|.
CASSLDGQAGQPQHF
TGCGCCAGCAGCTTGGACGGACAGGCGGGGCAGCCCCAGCATTTT
>TRBJ2-4|TRBV7-9|TRBD1|.
CASGGTGVSLVKNIQYF
TGTGCCAGCGGCGGGACAGGGGTTTCTCTAGTCAAAAACATTCAGTACTTC
>TRBJ2-4|TRBV9|.|.
CASSVGVQGGEQYF
TGTGCCAGCAGCGTCGGCGTACAGGGAGGAGAGCAGTACTTC
>TRBJ1-2|TRBV30|.|.
CAWSVGSGYTF
TGTGCCTGGAGTGTGGGGTCTGGCTACACCTTC
>TRBJ2-1|TRBV30|.|.
CAWRWAGLDNERFF
TGTGCCTGGAGATGGGCGGGACTCGACAATGAGCGGTTCTTC
>TRBJ1-5|TRBV11-2|.|.
CASSLDLWDENDSNQPQHF
TGTGCCAGCAGCTTAGACCTTTGGGACGAAAACGATAGCAATCAGCCCCAGCATTTT
>TRBJ2-1|TRBV7-9|TRBD2|.
CASSLTGRSSYNEQFF
TGTGCCAGCAGCCTGACCGGGAGGAGCTCCTACAATGAGCAGTTCTTC
>TRBJ1-1|TRBV4-2|.|.
CASSQDSSTEAFF
TGTGCCAGCAGCCAAGATTCAAGCACTGAAGCTTTCTTT
>TRBJ2-1|TRBV7-9|TRBD2|.
CASSQTSGRRNEQFF
TGTGCCAGCAGCCAGACTAGCGGGAGGCGGAATGAGCAGTTCTTC
>TRBJ2-1|TRBV19|TRBD2|.
CASSIEASGAYNEQFF
TGTGCCAGTAGTATAGAGGCTAGCGGGGCCTACAATGAGCAGTTCTTC
>TRBJ2-1|TRBV7-6|TRBD2|.
CASSWSSGSREQFF
TGTGCCAGCAGCTGGTCTAGCGGGAGTCGAGAGCAGTTCTTC
>TRBJ2-3|TRBV24-1|TRBD2|.
CATSAPPGLAETSTDTQYF
TGTGCCACCAGTGCCCCGCCGGGACTAGCGGAAACTAGCACAGATACGCAGTATTTT
>TRBJ2-5|TRBV12-3/TRBV12-4|.|.
CASSPSWETWEQYF
TGTGCCAGCAGTCCGTCGTGGGAGACGTGGGAGCAGTACTTC
>TRBJ1-1|TRBV20-1|.|.
CSASYTDTEAFF
TGCAGTGCTAGTTACACCGACACTGAAGCTTTCTTT
>TRBJ2-1|TRBV24-1|TRBD1|.
CATSTLARQGSNEQFF
TGTGCCACCAGTACCCTCGCGAGACAGGGATCCAATGAGCAGTTCTTC
>TRBJ2-3|TRBV20-1|TRBD1|.
CSAQGANLADTQYF
TGCAGTGCCCAGGGGGCGAACCTCGCAGATACGCAGTATTTT
>TRBJ2-5|TRBV20-1|.|.
CSAPRAAQETQYF
TGCAGTGCCCCCCGGGCGGCCCAAGAGACCCAGTACTTC
>TRBJ2-3|TRBV5-6|TRBD2|.
CASSTGLGADTQYF
TGTGCCAGCAGCACGGGACTAGGGGCAGATACGCAGTATTTT
>TRBJ2-1|TRBV2|TRBD2|.
CASSEILAGRGEQFF
TGTGCCAGCAGTGAAATTCTAGCGGGAAGGGGTGAGCAGTTCTTC
>TRBJ2-5|TRBV20-1|TRBD2|.
CSARVPSGSLNEQYF
TGCAGTGCTAGAGTACCTAGCGGGAGTTTAAATGAGCAGTACTTC
>TRBJ1-2|TRBV20-1|TRBD1|few
CSARDRGLNGYTF
TGCAGTGCTAGAGATAGGGGGCTCAATGGCTACACCTTC
>TRBJ2-1|TRBV7-2|TRBD2|.
CAGSLAGVPNEQFF
TGTGCCGGCAGTCTAGCGGGAGTCCCCAATGAGCAGTTCTTC
>TRBJ2-5|TRBV20-1|.|.
CSALGVQETQYF
TGCAGTGCTCTGGGGGTTCAAGAGACCCAGTACTTC
>TRBJ2-7|TRBV29-1|TRBD1|.
CSAGQGATYEQYF
TGCAGCGCAGGACAGGGGGCGACCTACGAGCAGTACTTC
>TRBJ1-1|TRBV12-3/TRBV12-4|TRBD1|.
CASRTTGVNTEAFF
TGTGCCAGCAGGACGACAGGGGTGAACACTGAAGCTTTCTTT
>TRBJ2-7|TRBV7-2|TRBD1|few
CASLQGAYEQYF
TGTGCCAGCCTGCAGGGGGCGTACGAGCAGTACTTC
>TRBJ1-2|TRBV29-1|.|.
CSVEARTGTGNYGYTF
TGCAGCGTGGAGGCTAGGACGGGGACGGGTAACTATGGCTACACCTTC
>TRBJ2-6|TRBV5-1|TRBD2|few
CASSFIGGGTSSGANVLTF
TGCGCCAGCAGCTTCATCGGGGGGGGCACCAGCTCTGGGGCCAACGTCCTGACTTTC
>TRBJ1-5|TRBV7-9|.|.
CASSTQGNQPQHF
TGTGCCAGCAGCACACAGGGAAATCAGCCCCAGCATTTT
>TRBJ1-1|TRBV12-5|TRBD1|.
CASGTGGLDTEAFF
TGTGCTAGTGGAACAGGGGGCTTGGACACTGAAGCTTTCTTT
>TRBJ2-3|TRBV27|TRBD2|.
CASSLLSSGRDTQYF
TGTGCCAGCAGTTTATTGTCTAGCGGGAGAGATACGCAGTATTTT
>TRBJ2-1|TRBV7-9|.|.
CASSPSAEGNEQFF
TGTGCCAGCAGCCCGTCAGCCGAGGGGAATGAGCAGTTCTTC
>TRBJ2-7|TRBV20-1|.|.
CSARDVHEQYF
TGCAGTGCTAGAGATGTCCACGAGCAGTACTTC